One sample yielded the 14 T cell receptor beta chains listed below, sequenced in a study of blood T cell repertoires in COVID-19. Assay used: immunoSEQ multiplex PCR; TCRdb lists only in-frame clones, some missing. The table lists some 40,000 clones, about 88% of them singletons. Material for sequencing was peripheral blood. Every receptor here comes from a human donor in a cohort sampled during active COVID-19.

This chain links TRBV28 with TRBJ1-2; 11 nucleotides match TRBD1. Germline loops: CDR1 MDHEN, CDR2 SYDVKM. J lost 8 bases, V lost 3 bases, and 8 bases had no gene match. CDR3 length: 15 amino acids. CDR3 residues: CASSLAGQGARGYTF. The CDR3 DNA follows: TGTGCCAGCAGTTTGGCAGGACAGGGGGCCAGGGGCTACACCTTC.

In DNA form, the CDR3 reads TGTGCCATCAGACAGGACGCCGGTAATGAAAAACTGTTTTTT. Translation gives CAIRQDAGNEKLFF. The chain employs TRBV10-3 and TRBJ1-4, with a weak D call TRBD1 (5 bases). The CDR3 is 14 amino acids. Germline V CDR1 and CDR2: ENHRY, SYGVKD. V was pared by 6 bases and J by 4 bases, with 12 bases between.

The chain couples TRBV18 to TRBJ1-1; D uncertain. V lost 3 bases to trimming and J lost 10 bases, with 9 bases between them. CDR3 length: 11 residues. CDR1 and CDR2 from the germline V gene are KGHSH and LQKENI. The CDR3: CASSPEVGAFF. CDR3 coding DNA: TGTGCCAGCTCACCTGAGGTCGGAGCTTTCTTT. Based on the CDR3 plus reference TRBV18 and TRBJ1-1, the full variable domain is NAGVMQNPRHLVRRRGQEARLRCSPMKGHSHVYWYRQLPEEGLKFMVYLQKENIIDESGMPKERFSAEFPKEGPSILRIQQVVRGDSAAYFCASSPEVGAFFGQGTRLTVV.

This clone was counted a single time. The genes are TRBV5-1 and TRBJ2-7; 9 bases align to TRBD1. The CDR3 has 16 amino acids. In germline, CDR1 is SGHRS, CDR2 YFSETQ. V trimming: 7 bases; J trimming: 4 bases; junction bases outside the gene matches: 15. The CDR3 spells CASRPGTGIGVYEQYF. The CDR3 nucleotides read TGCGCCAGCCGTCCCGGGACAGGGATCGGGGTTTACGAGCAGTACTTC. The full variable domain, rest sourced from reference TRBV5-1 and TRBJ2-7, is KAGVTQTPRYLIKTRGQQVTLSCSPISGHRSVSWYQQTPGQGLQFLFEYFSETQRNKGNFPGRFSGRQFSNSRSEMNVSTLELGDSALYLCASRPGTGIGVYEQYFGPGTRLTVT.

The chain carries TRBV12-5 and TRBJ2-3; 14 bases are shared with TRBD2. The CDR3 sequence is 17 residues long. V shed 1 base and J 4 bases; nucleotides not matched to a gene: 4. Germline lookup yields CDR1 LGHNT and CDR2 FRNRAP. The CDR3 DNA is TGTGCTAGTGGTTTGGGACTAGCGGGGGGGCCATCAGATACGCAGTATTTT. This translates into CASGLGLAGGPSDTQYF.

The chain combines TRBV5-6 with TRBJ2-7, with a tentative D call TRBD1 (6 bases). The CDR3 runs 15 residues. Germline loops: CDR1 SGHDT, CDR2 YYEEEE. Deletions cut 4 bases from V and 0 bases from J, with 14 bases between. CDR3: CASSLRGFGSYEQYF. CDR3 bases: TGTGCCAGCAGCCTCAGGGGTTTCGGCTCCTACGAGCAGTACTTC.

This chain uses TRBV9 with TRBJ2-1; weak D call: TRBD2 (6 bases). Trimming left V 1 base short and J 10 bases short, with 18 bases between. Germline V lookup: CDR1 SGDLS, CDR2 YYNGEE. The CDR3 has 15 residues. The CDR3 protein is CASSVSIRESWEQFF. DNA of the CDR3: TGTGCCAGCAGCGTATCGATCCGGGAGAGTTGGGAGCAGTTCTTC.

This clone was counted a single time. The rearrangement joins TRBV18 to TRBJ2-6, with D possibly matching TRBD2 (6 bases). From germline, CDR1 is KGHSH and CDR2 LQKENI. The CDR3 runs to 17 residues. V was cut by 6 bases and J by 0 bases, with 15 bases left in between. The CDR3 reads CASSPLAGNSGANVLTF. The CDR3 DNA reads TGTGCCAGCTCCCCCCTGGCGGGGAACTCTGGGGCCAACGTCCTGACTTTC.

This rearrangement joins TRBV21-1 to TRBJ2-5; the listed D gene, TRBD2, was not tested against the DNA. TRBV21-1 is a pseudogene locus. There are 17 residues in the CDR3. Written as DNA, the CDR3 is TGTGCCAGCAGCCCACGGCCGGCGACTAGCGGTCCAGGGACCCAGTACTTC. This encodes CASSPRPATSGPGTQYF.

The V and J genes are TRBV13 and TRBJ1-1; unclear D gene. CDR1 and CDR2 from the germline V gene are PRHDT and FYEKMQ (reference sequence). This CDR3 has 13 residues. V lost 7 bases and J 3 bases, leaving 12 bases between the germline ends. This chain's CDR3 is CASTPDGDTEAFF. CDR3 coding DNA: TGTGCCAGCACCCCAGACGGGGACACTGAAGCTTTCTTT.

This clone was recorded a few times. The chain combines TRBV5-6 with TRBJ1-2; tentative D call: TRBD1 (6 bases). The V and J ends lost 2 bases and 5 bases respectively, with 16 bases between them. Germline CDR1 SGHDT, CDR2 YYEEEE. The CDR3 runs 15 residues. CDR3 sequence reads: CASSFPRGWAYGYTF. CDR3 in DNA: TGTGCCAGCAGCTTCCCCAGGGGCTGGGCGTATGGCTACACCTTC. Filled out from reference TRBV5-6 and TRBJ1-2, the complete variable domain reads DAGVTQSPTHLIKTRGQQVTLRCSPKSGHDTVSWYQQALGQGPQFIFQYYEEEERQRGNFPDRFSGHQFPNYSSELNVNALLLGDSALYLCASSFPRGWAYGYTFGSGTRLTVV.

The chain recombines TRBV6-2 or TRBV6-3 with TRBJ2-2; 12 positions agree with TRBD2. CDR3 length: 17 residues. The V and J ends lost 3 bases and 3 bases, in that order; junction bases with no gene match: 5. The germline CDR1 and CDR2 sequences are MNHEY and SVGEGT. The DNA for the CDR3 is TGTGCCAGCAGTTATTCTAGCGGGGGGGCTTACACCGGGGAGCTGTTTTTT. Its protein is CASSYSSGGAYTGELFF.

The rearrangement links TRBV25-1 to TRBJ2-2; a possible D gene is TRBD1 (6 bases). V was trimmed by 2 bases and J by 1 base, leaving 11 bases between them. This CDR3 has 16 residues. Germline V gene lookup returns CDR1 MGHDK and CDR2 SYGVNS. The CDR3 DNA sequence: TGTGCCAGCAGTGAAAGGGGGACGGAGAACACCGGGGAGCTGTTTTTT. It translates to CASSERGTENTGELFF.

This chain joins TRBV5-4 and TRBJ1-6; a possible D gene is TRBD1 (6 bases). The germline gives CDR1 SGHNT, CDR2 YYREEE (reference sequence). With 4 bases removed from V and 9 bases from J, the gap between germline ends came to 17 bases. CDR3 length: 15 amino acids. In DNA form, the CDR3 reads TGTGCCAGCAGCGTCACAGGGTTGGTAATTTCACCCCTCCACTTT. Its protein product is CASSVTGLVISPLHF.